A single sample is the source of the 31 T cell receptor delta chains below, sequenced in a study of gamma-delta T cells after stem cell transplantation. TCRdb re-called the RT-PCR reads via CATT. This table holds 950 to 1,200 delta-chain clones, around 13% found once. Sequenced material: gamma-delta T cells. The receptors shown here come from a human donor. It is not recorded whose cells these are; they may come from a transplant donor.

This rearrangement joins TRDV2 to TRDJ1; weak D call: TRDD3 (5 bases). Germline matching of the DNA provided the J gene here, since TCRdb leaves it blank. The germline V gene has CDR1 GEAIGNYY and CDR2 EKD. Trimming removed 3 bases from V and 2 bases from J, with 21 bases in between. The CDR3 loop spans 17 amino acids. The CDR3 DNA follows: TGTGCCTGTGACCCCCTTGGGGACCTAAAAGGGACCGATAAACTCATCTTT. It encodes CACDPLGDLKGTDKLIF.

The chain uses TRDV2 and TRDJ1; TRDD3 matches 9 bases. CDR1 is GEAIGNYY and CDR2 is EKD in the germline V gene. This CDR3 has 18 amino acids. Trimming took 1 base from V and 0 from J; bases not matched to a gene: 11. CDR3 nucleotide sequence: TGTGCCTGTGACACAGTCCCCGGGGGATACCGGTACACCGATAAACTCATCTTT. It translates to CACDTVPGGYRYTDKLIF.

This chain uses TRDV3 with TRDJ1; 10 bases fit TRDD3. Since TCRdb gives no J gene, matching the DNA to germline was used here to assign it. Trimming took 3 bases from V and 1 from J; bases not matched to a gene: 20. The CDR3 loop spans 19 amino acids. The germline V gene encodes CDR1 TVYSNPD and CDR2 GDNSRS (reference sequence). This CDR3 is CALTFNRHWGICGTDKLIF. As DNA, the CDR3 is TGTGCCTTGACCTTCAACAGACACTGGGGGATTTGTGGCACCGATAAACTCATCTTT. Combining the CDR3 with reference TRDV3 and TRDJ1 gives the whole variable domain CDKVTQSSPDQTVASGSEVVLLCTYDTVYSNPDLFWYRIRPDYSFQFVFYGDNSRSEGADFTQGRFSVKHILTQKAFHLVISPVRTEDSATYYCALTFNRHWGICGTDKLIFGKGTRVTVEP.

The V gene went uncalled, while the J gene is TRDJ1; TRDD3 is the table's D call and was not checked against the DNA. This CDR3 region has 16 residues. CDR3 residues: CACDTLGEQSTDKLIF. The CDR3 region has the DNA TGTGCCTGTGACACCTTGGGGGAACAATCAACCGATAAACTCATCTTT.

Note on this clone: The protein that TCRdb holds for this DNA derives from a much larger clone and differs from the translated DNA at residue 17, which likely indicates a read error; the protein shown here is translated from the DNA. The rearrangement joins TRDV2 to TRDJ3; 7 nucleotides align to TRDD3. CDR1 and CDR2 from the germline V gene are GEAIGNYY and EKD. CDR3 length equals 20 residues. CDR3: CACDTGPWGLSSWDTRRMFF. DNA of the CDR3: TGTGCCTGTGACACCGGTCCCTGGGGGTTGAGCTCCTGGGACACCCGACGGATGTTTTTC.

The chain has TRDV2 and TRDJ1; D possibly corresponds to TRDD3 (5 bases). Germline CDR1 reads GEAIGNYY; CDR2 reads EKD. Trimming pared 0 bases from V and 0 bases from J, leaving 25 bases between. This CDR3 has 20 amino acids. The CDR3 DNA follows: TGTGCCTGTGACACCGTGATGAGTACTGGAGGATGGAGGAACACCGATAAACTCATCTTT. Its translation: CACDTVMSTGGWRNTDKLIF.

This clone has just a few counts. This DNA's translation differs at residue 11 from TCRdb's protein, which comes from a much larger clone; a read error is likely, and the protein shown is translated from the DNA. CDR3 bases: TGTGCCTGTGACACCGTACTGGGGGCCCCGGCCACCGATAAACTCATCTTT. It is translated as CACDTVLGAPATDKLIF. The chain is built from TRDV2 and TRDJ1, with 8 bases aligning to TRDD3. The length of the CDR3 is 17 residues. Losses at the gene ends were 0 bases for V and 1 base for J; bases not matched to a gene: 9. Per germline, CDR1 GEAIGNYY and CDR2 EKD.

About this clone: TCRdb records a much larger clone's protein for this DNA, with a difference at residue 11 that likely arises from a read error; the protein given is the translation of the DNA. V gene TRDV2 combines with J gene TRDJ3, with TRDD3 matching 7 bases. V was pared by 0 bases and J by 0 bases, with 10 bases of the junction left unmatched. Germline lookup yields CDR1 GEAIGNYY and CDR2 EKD. This CDR3 region has 20 residues. This chain's CDR3 is CACDTGPWGLNSWDTRQMFF. The CDR3 region has the DNA TGTGCCTGTGACACCGGTCCCTGGGGGTTGAACTCCTGGGACACCCGACAGATGTTTTTC.

In this sample, this clone is large. Given a far larger clone just one base away, this is likely a sequencing read error. This sample also contains other DNA sequences that code for the same CDR3. The V and J genes are TRDV2 and TRDJ3, with TRDD3 matching 7 bases. The germline V gene encodes CDR1 GEAIGNYY and CDR2 EKD. This CDR3 spans 20 amino acids. The DNA of the CDR3 is TGTGCCTGTGACACCGGTCCCTGGGGGTTGAGCTCCTGGGACACCCGCCAGATGTTTTTC. Protein sequence: CACDTGPWGLSSWDTRQMFF.

The chain has TRDV2 and TRDJ3, with TRDD3 matching 7 bases. The junction had 26 bases not matched to a gene; V was cut back by 0 bases and J by 16 bases. The CDR3 contains 20 residues. The germline V gene has CDR1 GEAIGNYY and CDR2 EKD. CDR3 amino acids: CACDTGPWGLNSCDHRQMFF. The CDR3 region has the DNA TGTGCCTGTGACACCGGTCCCTGGGGGTTGAACTCCTGTGACCACCGCCAGATGTTTTTC.

A word on this clone: TCRdb lists a protein that is different at residue 19 from the translated DNA; the protein given here uses the DNA translation. The chain links TRDV2 to TRDJ3; 7 bases line up with TRDD3. The CDR3 extends over 20 amino acids. CDR1 and CDR2 from the germline V gene are GEAIGNYY and EKD. In nucleotides, the CDR3 is TGTGCCTGTGACACCGGTCCCTGGGGGTTGAGCTCCTGTGACACCCGCCCGATGATTTTC. This codes for CACDTGPWGLSSCDTRPMIF.

This rearrangement joins TRDV1 to TRDJ1; tentative D call: TRDD3 (6 bases). Germline assignment: CDR1 TSWWSYY and CDR2 QGS. The length of the CDR3 is 15 residues. V was cut by 1 base and J by 1 base, with 10 bases left in between. The CDR3 is CALGERAGVTDKLIF. CDR3 nucleotide sequence: TGTGCTCTTGGGGAACGGGCTGGGGTCACCGATAAACTCATCTTT.

This clone rates as large. The V gene is TRDV2, the J gene TRDJ1; 9 bases line up with TRDD3. The CDR3 sequence is 17 residues long. With V trimmed by 0 bases and J by 0 bases, 7 bases remained unmatched. The V gene's germline CDR1 is GEAIGNYY and CDR2 EKD. CDR3 region: CACDTVGGIPYTDKLIF. CDR3 DNA sequence: TGTGCCTGTGACACCGTGGGGGGGATACCTTACACCGATAAACTCATCTTT.

This clone turned up a few times. J is TRDJ1 and V is TRDV2; TRDD3 aligns across 10 bases. CDR1 and CDR2 from the germline V gene are GEAIGNYY and EKD. V was clipped by 0 bases and J by 0 bases; unmatched bases: 3. The CDR3 is 16 residues long. The DNA of the CDR3 is TGTGCCTGTGACACCCTACTGGGGGATGACACCGATAAACTCATCTTT. It specifies CACDTLLGDDTDKLIF.

This clone was seen only a few times. TCRdb's entry gives the protein of a much larger clone, which mismatches this DNA's translation at residue 11, likely from a read error; the protein reported here is translated from the DNA. This chain links TRDV2 with TRDJ3; D is unclear. CDR1 GEAIGNYY and CDR2 EKD come from the germline V gene. CDR3 length: 18 residues. The CDR3 sequence is CACDTVSKTSLDTRQMFF. CDR3 bases: TGTGCCTGTGACACCGTCTCAAAGACCTCCTTGGACACCCGACAGATGTTTTTC.

This clone was seen a handful of times. Other nucleotide sequences from this sample produce the same CDR3. The chain couples TRDV2 to TRDJ1; possible D gene TRDD3, 6 bases. Trimming stripped 3 bases from V and 2 bases from J, with 12 bases between. The CDR3 length is 14 residues. Germline V CDR1 and CDR2: GEAIGNYY, EKD. CDR3 bases: TGTGCCTGTGACCCACTAGGGGATACCGATAAACTCATCTTT. Protein: CACDPLGDTDKLIF.

The table lists this clone with a few counts. V and J are TRDV1 and TRDJ2; D not certain. The CDR3 is 21 residues long. V lost 5 bases and J 0 bases, leaving 28 bases between the germline ends. Germline loops: CDR1 TSWWSYY, CDR2 QGS. CDR3 sequence: CALGSPKTLILIKALTAQLFF. The DNA for the CDR3 is TGTGCTCTTGGGTCCCCGAAAACCCTTATCCTGATCAAAGCTTTGACAGCACAACTCTTCTTT.

There are a few counts of this clone. The genes are TRDV2 and TRDJ1; TRDD3 might be the D (5 bases). Germline assignment: CDR1 GEAIGNYY and CDR2 EKD. The CDR3 length is 14 residues. V lost 0 bases, J lost 3 bases, and 10 bases lay in between. DNA for the CDR3: TGTGCCTGTGACACCGTCGGGGGCCCCGATAAACTCATCTTT. Translated, it gives CACDTVGGPDKLIF.

Note on this clone: The protein in TCRdb stems from a much larger clone and differs at residue 4 from this DNA's translation, likely a read error; here the protein is translated from the DNA. The V gene is TRDV2, the J gene TRDJ1; 8 nucleotides agree with TRDD3. With 4 bases clipped from V and 2 bases from J, the junction kept 14 bases outside the gene matches. From germline, CDR1 is GEAIGNYY and CDR2 EKD. The CDR3 length is 17 residues. CDR3 in DNA: TGTGCCTGTGAGCGAGTACTGGGGGTCCCTCAAACCGATAAACTCATCTTT. Its protein is CACERVLGVPQTDKLIF.

Comments on this clone: Since a far larger clone is one base different, this is likely a read error. The CDR3 DNA reads as TGTGCCTGTACTACTACTACGATGGGGGGATACCACACCGATAAACTCATCTTT. The encoded protein is CACTTTTMGGYHTDKLIF. The chain joins TRDV3 to TRDJ1; 9 bases fit TRDD3. As TCRdb names no J gene, one was assigned here on the basis of a DNA match to germline. The V gene's germline CDR1 is TVYSNPD and CDR2 GDNSRS (reference sequence). This CDR3 comprises 18 residues. V lost 4 bases, J lost 0 bases, and 18 bases stayed unmatched.

This clone is judged large (0.1 to 1%). The chain carries TRDV1 and TRDJ1; 10 bases align to TRDD3. The CDR3 loop spans 18 amino acids. Unmatched junction bases numbered 10, after V lost 3 bases and J lost 0 bases. Germline CDR1 TSWWSYY, CDR2 QGS. Here the CDR3 reads CALGDPSGDTPYTDKLIF. CDR3 nucleotide sequence: TGTGCTCTTGGGGATCCTTCGGGGGATACGCCTTACACCGATAAACTCATCTTT.

The V gene was left uncalled, and the J gene is TRDJ1; the table's D call TRDD2 went unverified against the DNA. The CDR3 totals 16 residues. CDR3 bases: TGTGCCTTACCACCATTTCCTACGTTTAGCACCGATAAACTCATCTTT. It encodes CALPPFPTFSTDKLIF.

The rearrangement uses TRDV2 and TRDJ1; 7 bases agree with TRDD3. Germline loops: CDR1 GEAIGNYY, CDR2 EKD. Trimming took 0 bases from V and 5 from J; bases not matched to a gene: 11. CDR3 length equals 16 residues. The DNA for the CDR3 is TGTGCCTGTGACACCGTCTCCTCCGTACTGGGGGATAAACTCATCTTT. It encodes CACDTVSSVLGDKLIF.

In its sample, this clone is medium-sized (0.01 to 0.1%). Given a much more abundant clone one base away, this may be a read error. This rearrangement joins TRDV2 to TRDJ1, with D possibly matching TRDD3 (6 bases). Germline matching of the DNA provided the J gene here, since TCRdb leaves it blank. The CDR3 totals 15 residues. Germline V gene sequence: CDR1 GEAIGNYY, CDR2 EKD. V was shortened by 3 bases and J by 7 bases, with 20 bases between the two germline ends. Here the CDR3 reads CACDYLRGGRSKLIF. In DNA form, the CDR3 reads TGTGCCTGTGACTACCTACGTGGGGGGAGGAGTAAACTCATCTTT.

Concerning this clone itself: It differs at one base from a far larger clone, so likely a read error. The same CDR3 is also encoded by other DNA sequences in this sample. This chain uses TRDV2 with TRDJ3, with TRDD3 matching over 7 bases. The CDR3 sequence is 20 residues long. Per the germline V gene, CDR1 is GEAIGNYY and CDR2 is EKD. In DNA form, the CDR3 reads TGTGCCTGTGACACCGGTCCCTGGGGGTTGAGCTCCTGGGACACCCGACAAATGTTTTTC. This translates into CACDTGPWGLSSWDTRQMFF.

The gene calls are TRDV2 and TRDJ1; 10 bases are shared with TRDD3. TCRdb does not report a J gene; here it was assigned by matching the DNA to germline references. This CDR3 has 21 residues. The germline V gene has CDR1 GEAIGNYY and CDR2 EKD. Trimming removed 3 bases from V and 0 bases from J; junction bases left unmatched: 21. In nucleotides, the CDR3 is TGTGCCTGTGACCCCTACCCACGGGGGGATACGCAACGTTGGGACACCGATAAACTCATCTTT. It encodes CACDPYPRGDTQRWDTDKLIF.

This clone is large in the sample. The same CDR3 is also encoded by other DNA sequences in this sample. The CDR3 bases are TGTGCTCTTGGGGCTCCTTACTGGGGACCTACCACCGATAAACTCATCTTT. Protein sequence: CALGAPYWGPTTDKLIF. The V and J genes are TRDV1 and TRDJ1; 7 bases line up with TRDD3. CDR1 and CDR2 from the germline V gene are TSWWSYY and QGS. The J segment lost 1 base and the V segment lost 4 bases, leaving 12 bases of the junction unmatched. The CDR3 length is 17 residues.

With respect to this clone: The protein given by TCRdb reflects a much larger clone and differs at residues 3 and 15 from this DNA's translation, likely from a read error; the protein shown is the DNA's translation. This CDR3 reads CARDTVLGAPVTDKPIF. CDR3 nucleotide sequence: TGTGCCCGTGACACCGTACTGGGGGCCCCGGTCACCGATAAACCCATCTTT. The chain uses TRDV2 and TRDJ1; 8 bases are a match to TRDD3. CDR3 length: 17 amino acids. Looked up from germline, CDR1 is GEAIGNYY and CDR2 is EKD.

No call was made for the V gene; the J gene is TRDJ1; TRDD3, as called in the table, went unchecked against the DNA. There are 16 residues in the CDR3. In DNA form, the CDR3 reads TGTGCCTGTGACCCAGTCCTGGGGCAGCCGACCTATAAACTCATCTTT. As protein: CACDPVLGQPTYKLIF.

The chain is built from TRDV2 and TRDJ1; 8 bases map to TRDD3. As TCRdb names no J gene, one was assigned here on the basis of a DNA match to germline. Germline V gene data show CDR1 as GEAIGNYY and CDR2 as EKD. With V trimmed by 0 bases and J by 4 bases, 9 bases remained unmatched. The CDR3 runs to 16 residues. CDR3: CACDTVGGFDRDKLIF. CDR3 DNA sequence: TGTGCCTGTGACACCGTTGGGGGATTCGACCGCGATAAACTCATCTTT.

This chain uses TRAV29/DV5 with TRDJ1; 13 nucleotides agree with TRDD3. Germline V gene sequence: CDR1 NSMFDY, CDR2 ISSIKDK. Losses at the gene ends were 0 bases for V and 4 bases for J; bases not matched to a gene: 33. The length of the CDR3 is 25 residues. Here the CDR3 reads CAASAATPTLELGDTLGLRHDKLIF. Written as DNA, the CDR3 is TGTGCAGCAAGCGCGGCGACTCCTACATTAGAACTGGGGGATACGCTCGGTCTCCGTCACGATAAACTCATCTTT.